These T cell receptor beta chains were read from a single sample in a study of T cell responses to AZD1222 COVID-19 vaccine. The table came from immunoSEQ multiplex PCR; TCRdb's copy has only in-frame clones and leaves some out. In the table there are more than 150,000 clones, 88% of which are singletons. The sample in question was peripheral blood, obtained on day 0 of AZD1222 vaccination. The receptors stem from an adult in good health. Both conserved end residues are part of each CDR3. The order of the fields is clone size, J gene, V gene, D gene, CDR3 DNA, CDR3 protein. D genes are given only for firm matches. Clone size appears in some rows only: once, few, many, or a class for an expanded clone.

size: NA; J: TRBJ2-7; V: TRBV25-1; D: NA; DNA: TGTGCCAGCAGTCGAGGTACCCACGAGCAGTACTTC; CDR3: CASSRGTHEQYF
size: NA; J: TRBJ1-3; V: TRBV7-3; D: NA; DNA: TGTGCCAGCAGTCTAAACCAACCTGGAAACACCATATATTTT; CDR3: CASSLNQPGNTIYF
size: NA; J: TRBJ1-3; V: TRBV2; D: NA; DNA: TGTGCCAGCAGTGAAAAAAGGGGTTCTGGAAACACCATATATTTT; CDR3: CASSEKRGSGNTIYF
size: few; J: TRBJ1-6; V: TRBV4-1; D: NA; DNA: TGCGCCAGCAGCCAAGAAATCCTCTCACCCCTCCACTTT; CDR3: CASSQEILSPLHF
size: NA; J: TRBJ1-2; V: TRBV6-1; D: TRBD1; DNA: TGTGCCAGCAGTGAAGGTCCGGGACAGGGAACTCTCAACTATGGCTACACCTTC; CDR3: CASSEGPGQGTLNYGYTF
size: NA; J: TRBJ1-5; V: TRBV5-8; D: NA; DNA: TGTGCCAGCAGCTCCGGGACACATAGCAATCAGCCCCAGCATTTT; CDR3: CASSSGTHSNQPQHF
size: NA; J: TRBJ2-6; V: TRBV6-4; D: NA; DNA: TGTGCCAGCAGTGACTCCGGGGCTGGGGCCAACGTCCTGACTTTC; CDR3: CASSDSGAGANVLTF
size: NA; J: TRBJ1-5; V: TRBV28; D: TRBD1; DNA: TGTGCCAGCAGTCCCACAGGGGGAACCCATCAGCCCCAGCATTTT; CDR3: CASSPTGGTHQPQHF
size: NA; J: TRBJ1-5; V: TRBV27; D: NA; DNA: TGTGCCAGCAGTTTATCAGCCCCGACTTACAATCAGCCCCAGCATTTT; CDR3: CASSLSAPTYNQPQHF
size: NA; J: TRBJ2-1; V: TRBV28; D: TRBD2; DNA: TGTGCCAGCAGCCGAGGGACTAGCGGGCGGAATGAGCAGTTCTTC; CDR3: CASSRGTSGRNEQFF
size: NA; J: TRBJ2-6; V: TRBV11-2; D: NA; DNA: TGTGCCAGCAGCTTAGGGGTCGGGAGTGCGGGGAGGGCCAACGTCCTGACTTTC; CDR3: CASSLGVGSAGRANVLTF
size: NA; J: TRBJ1-2; V: TRBV3-1/TRBV3-2; D: NA; DNA: TGTGCCAGCAGCCAAGAAGTTATGGGGGGCTACACCTTC; CDR3: CASSQEVMGGYTF
size: NA; J: TRBJ2-1; V: TRBV18; D: TRBD2; DNA: TGTGCCAGCTCACCTAGACTAGCGGGCCGCAGCTCCTACAATGAGCAGTTCTTC; CDR3: CASSPRLAGRSSYNEQFF
size: NA; J: TRBJ2-7; V: TRBV18; D: TRBD1; DNA: TGTGCCAGCTCACCTGGACAGGGGGCGTTTAGGTACGAGCAGTACTTC; CDR3: CASSPGQGAFRYEQYF
size: NA; J: TRBJ1-4; V: TRBV19; D: TRBD1; DNA: TGTGCCAGTAGTGATTGGACAGGTGAAAAACTGTTTTTT; CDR3: CASSDWTGEKLFF
size: NA; J: TRBJ2-3; V: TRBV9; D: NA; DNA: TGTGCCAGCAGCGTAAACCGGGGGTCGGGCACAGATACGCAGTATTTT; CDR3: CASSVNRGSGTDTQYF
size: NA; J: TRBJ1-6; V: TRBV4-3; D: NA; DNA: TGCGCCAGCAGCCAAGCAACAGGGAGGAATTCACCCCTCCACTTT; CDR3: CASSQATGRNSPLHF
size: NA; J: TRBJ1-1; V: TRBV15; D: NA; DNA: TGTGCCACCAGCATCACGGGCACTGAAGCTTTCTTT; CDR3: CATSITGTEAFF